Listed below are T cell receptor beta chains from one sample, sequenced in a study of blood T cell repertoires in COVID-19. Profiling relied on immunoSEQ multiplex PCR, and the TCRdb table lists in-frame clones only, not all of them. The repertoire holds about 310,000 clones, with about 90% as singletons. Sequencing was performed on peripheral blood. Every receptor here comes from a man between 18 and 29 years old with active or convalescent COVID-19. The CDR3 runs from the conserved cysteine through the conserved F or W. A D gene is named only where the DNA matches it firmly. The listing skips clone size in some rows; elsewhere it reads once, few, many or a size class.

v_gene	abundance	j_gene	d_gene	CDR3aa	CDR3nt
TRBV28	.	TRBJ1-1	TRBD1	CASSLLGTGGLVEAFF	TGTGCCAGCAGTTTATTGGGGACAGGGGGGTTGGTAGAAGCTTTCTTT
TRBV7-2	.	TRBJ1-5	TRBD1	CASSVYRGQPQHF	TGTGCCAGCAGCGTATACAGGGGACAGCCCCAGCATTTT
TRBV5-1	.	TRBJ2-6	TRBD2	CASSYLAGGAGANVLTF	TGCGCCAGCAGCTACCTAGCGGGAGGCGCTGGGGCCAACGTCCTGACTTTC
TRBV7-9	.	TRBJ1-4	.	CASSLSGRQLFF	TGTGCCAGCAGCTTATCGGGGAGGCAACTGTTTTTT
TRBV5-1	.	TRBJ2-3	.	CASQRAGATDTQYF	TGCGCCAGCCAGCGCGCTGGGGCCACAGATACGCAGTATTTT
TRBV7-8	.	TRBJ1-2	.	CASSRGGDYGYTF	TGTGCCAGCAGCCGTGGGGGGGACTATGGCTACACCTTC
TRBV28	.	TRBJ2-2	.	CASSQRTDSNTGELFF	TGTGCCAGCAGCCAGAGGACAGATTCGAACACCGGGGAGCTGTTTTTT
TRBV11-2	.	TRBJ2-2	TRBD1	CASRRLDRGLAGELFF	TGTGCCAGCAGACGACTTGACAGGGGACTGGCCGGGGAGCTGTTTTTT
TRBV28	few	TRBJ1-2	.	CASRPPGHLGYGYTF	TGTGCCAGCAGGCCTCCGGGACACCTAGGCTATGGCTACACCTTC
TRBV18	once	TRBJ2-7	TRBD1	CASSLGTGQGMYEQYF	TGTGCCAGCTCACTTGGGACGGGACAGGGTATGTACGAGCAGTACTTC
TRBV5-1	.	TRBJ2-7	TRBD1	CASSLGTGAINYEQYF	TGCGCCAGCAGCTTGGGGACAGGGGCAATAAACTACGAGCAGTACTTC
TRBV12-5	.	TRBJ1-3	.	CASGYGGASSGNTIYF	TGTGCTAGTGGCTATGGCGGAGCGAGCTCTGGAAACACCATATATTTT
TRBV10-2	.	TRBJ1-5	TRBD1	CASSGRQGATNQPQHF	TGCGCCAGCAGTGGGCGACAGGGGGCTACAAATCAGCCCCAGCATTTT
TRBV10-3	.	TRBJ2-7	TRBD1	CAIGPGTGFSYEQYF	TGTGCCATCGGGCCCGGGACAGGGTTTTCCTACGAGCAGTACTTC
TRBV19	once	TRBJ1-6	.	CASSTYNNSPLHF	TGTGCCAGTAGTACGTACAATAATTCACCCCTCCACTTT
TRBV12-3/TRBV12-4	.	TRBJ1-1	TRBD1	CASSWTGYAEAFF	TGTGCCAGCAGTTGGACAGGGTATGCTGAAGCTTTCTTT
TRBV3-1/TRBV3-2	.	TRBJ2-3	TRBD1	CASSPKGAHTDTQYF	TGTGCCAGCAGCCCCAAGGGGGCGCACACAGATACGCAGTATTTT
TRBV6-5	.	TRBJ2-3	TRBD1	CATRGTGSTDTQYF	TGTGCCACCCGGGGGACAGGGTCCACAGATACGCAGTATTTT
TRBV5-6	.	TRBJ1-2	TRBD1	CASSLAELERQGYNYGYTF	TGTGCCAGCAGCTTGGCGGAATTAGAGAGACAGGGTTATAACTATGGCTACACCTTC
TRBV6-5	.	TRBJ1-5	TRBD1	CASSQGARSNQPQHF	TGTGCCAGCAGCCAGGGGGCGCGAAGCAATCAGCCCCAGCATTTT
TRBV11-3	once	TRBJ2-1	TRBD2	CASSLASGNEQFF	TGTGCCAGCAGCTTGGCTAGCGGCAATGAGCAGTTCTTC
TRBV3-1/TRBV3-2	.	TRBJ1-6	.	CASSQDIRFYSPLHF	TGTGCCAGCAGCCAAGATATCAGATTTTATTCACCCCTCCACTTT
TRBV4-1	.	TRBJ1-1	.	CASSHPGGTEAFF	TGCGCCAGCAGCCATCCGGGAGGGACTGAAGCTTTCTTT
TRBV4-1	once	TRBJ1-6	TRBD1	CASSQTPGQGDSPLHF	TGCGCCAGCAGCCAAACCCCGGGACAGGGGGATTCACCCCTCCACTTT
TRBV19	.	TRBJ2-1	.	CASTPRNEQFF	TGTGCCAGTACCCCGCGGAATGAGCAGTTCTTC
TRBV7-2	few	TRBJ2-7	TRBD1	CASSPDRGLYEQYF	TGTGCCAGCAGCCCCGACAGGGGGCTCTACGAGCAGTACTTC
TRBV6-5	.	TRBJ1-1	.	CASQLGQEAFF	TGTGCCAGCCAGCTCGGACAGGAAGCTTTCTTT
TRBV28	.	TRBJ1-6	.	CASRKGPQTPSKSPLHF	TGTGCCAGCAGAAAAGGCCCACAGACCCCAAGTAAATCACCCCTCCACTTT
TRBV5-1	.	TRBJ2-7	.	CASSHRGAGQRPPEQYF	TGCGCCAGCAGCCATCGAGGAGCGGGCCAACGGCCTCCGGAGCAGTACTTC
TRBV4-1	.	TRBJ1-3	TRBD1	CASSPLPPQGAQGNTIYF	TGCGCCAGCAGCCCCCTGCCCCCCCAGGGGGCGCAGGGAAACACCATATATTTT
TRBV9	.	TRBJ2-1	.	CASSVGPGAYNEQFF	TGTGCCAGCAGCGTAGGTCCAGGTGCCTACAATGAGCAGTTCTTC
TRBV13	once	TRBJ2-1	.	CASSLQGIGDNEQFF	TGTGCCAGCAGCTTACAGGGGATAGGTGACAATGAGCAGTTCTTC
TRBV6-2/TRBV6-3	.	TRBJ2-3	TRBD1	CASSWDREQDTQYF	TGTGCCAGCAGTTGGGACAGGGAGCAAGATACGCAGTATTTT
TRBV9	.	TRBJ2-5	.	CASSVNDLRETQYF	TGTGCCAGCAGCGTCAACGATTTGAGAGAGACCCAGTACTTC
TRBV4-1	once	TRBJ1-1	.	CASSQSGGLTEAFF	TGCGCCAGCAGCCAGTCCGGGGGGTTAACTGAAGCTTTCTTT
TRBV5-1	few	TRBJ2-1	TRBD2	CASSLDLAASYNEQFF	TGCGCCAGCAGCTTGGATCTAGCGGCCTCCTACAATGAGCAGTTCTTC
TRBV9	once	TRBJ2-3	TRBD2	CASSVVGGGASDTQYF	TGTGCCAGCAGCGTAGTTGGCGGGGGGGCATCAGATACGCAGTATTTT
TRBV7-6	.	TRBJ1-1	TRBD1	CASSKTGYTEAFF	TGTGCCAGCAGCAAGACAGGGTACACTGAAGCTTTCTTT
TRBV20-1	.	TRBJ2-5	.	CSADDKGVSDF	TGCAGTGCCGATGACAAGGGGGTTTCGGACTTC
TRBV28	.	TRBJ2-1	TRBD2	CASSGVRSSGRKQFF	TGTGCCAGCAGTGGGGTGCGGTCTAGCGGGAGGAAGCAGTTCTTC
TRBV14	once	TRBJ2-1	.	CASSLSRHSYNEQFF	TGTGCCAGCAGCCTGTCCAGGCACTCCTACAATGAGCAGTTCTTC
TRBV29-1	.	TRBJ1-4	.	CSAGDRHATNEKLFF	TGCAGCGCTGGAGACAGACATGCAACTAATGAAAAACTGTTTTTT
TRBV19	.	TRBJ1-6	.	CASKREGGSPLHF	TGTGCCAGTAAGAGGGAGGGTGGTTCACCCCTCCACTTT
TRBV4-2	.	TRBJ2-5	.	CASSQEGGLPRGTQYF	TGTGCCAGCAGCCAAGAAGGGGGTCTCCCCCGGGGGACCCAGTACTTC
TRBV27	.	TRBJ1-1	.	CASSLSIRGTEAFF	TGTGCCAGCAGTTTATCGATACGGGGCACTGAAGCTTTCTTT
TRBV28	.	TRBJ2-7	TRBD1	CASSLPGTGGYEQYF	TGTGCCAGCAGTTTACCCGGGACAGGGGGCTACGAGCAGTACTTC
TRBV27	.	TRBJ2-2	.	CASSLGGAGTGELFF	TGTGCCAGCAGTTTAGGAGGTGCGGGCACCGGGGAGCTGTTTTTT